This TCR beta chain emerged from a study of metastatic and nonmetastatic thyroid tumors. The wider study: Repertoire data that came from the blood and tumor or nodule tissue of malignant and benign thyroid patients were compared. The study, taken as a whole, reports: Compared with benign nodules, malignant thyroid tumors were reported to have significantly higher TCR beta diversity in both blood and tumor.

Source study methods: The study's classifier, a distant-metastasis tool for papillary thyroid cancer, was built using CDR3 differences across clinicopathological groups. TCRdb re-clonotyped the PCR reads via MiXCR. The V and J calls shown here were made by TCRdb, not taken from the authors' results. The data contain 30,000 to 40,000 clones, about 15% of them seen just once; the ten biggest clones take up around 19%. About this clone itself: Its antigen is unknown.

Among the patients, none had received any treatment before thyroid surgery. Trimming removed 1 base from V and 5 bases from J, with 11 bases in between. In germline, CDR1 is LNHNV, CDR2 YYDKDF (reference sequence). The CDR3 is 14 residues long. This chain connects TRBV15 to TRBJ2-5, with D perhaps matching TRBD1 (5 bases). The receptor comes from a male donor with papillary thyroid cancer or a benign thyroid nodule (not recorded which). Some clones in this sample may be carry-over from other donors' samples. Source material: blood. The CDR3 bases are TGTGCCACCAGCAGAGGGGGCCAGAGGGAGACCCAGTACTTC. Translated, it gives CATSRGGQRETQYF.